One sample yielded the 14 T cell receptor beta chains listed below, sequenced in a study of technical replicates of blood from a few donors. Measured with immunoSEQ multiplex PCR; TCRdb has only the in-frame clones, and not every one. This table has fewer than 65,000 clones, 85% to 90% appearing once. Sample: PBMCs. The receptors were gathered from a human donor in good health. Some clones in this sample may be carry-over from other donors' samples.

The chain joins TRBV19 to TRBJ1-1; D remains unclear. Trimming stripped 6 bases from V and 1 base from J, with 9 bases between. Germline V gene lookup returns CDR1 LNHDA and CDR2 SQIVND (reference sequence). The CDR3 has 13 amino acids. The CDR3 sequence: CASRSVGNTEAFF. The CDR3 nucleotides read TGTGCCAGTAGAAGCGTAGGGAACACTGAAGCTTTCTTT.

V and J are TRBV11-2 and TRBJ1-1; TRBD1 matches at 8 bases. CDR1 SGHAT and CDR2 FQNNGV come from the germline V gene. V lost 5 bases, J lost 0 bases, and 5 bases stayed unmatched. The CDR3 consists of 15 residues. CDR3 sequence: CASSPRQGMNTEAFF. In nucleotides, the CDR3 is TGTGCCAGCAGCCCGAGACAGGGGATGAACACTGAAGCTTTCTTT. Full variable domain (missing parts from reference TRBV11-2 and TRBJ1-1): EAGVAQSPRYKIIEKRQSVAFWCNPISGHATLYWYQQILGQGPKLLIQFQNNGVVDDSQLPKDRFSAERLKGVDSTLKIQPAKLEDSAVYLCASSPRQGMNTEAFFGQGTRLTVV.

The count of this clone is one. This chain uses TRBV9 with TRBJ1-2; D remains unclear. The germline V and J ends were trimmed by 0 bases and 2 bases, with 8 bases remaining between them. The CDR3 loop spans 14 amino acids. Germline V gene lookup returns CDR1 SGDLS and CDR2 YYNGEE. As DNA, the CDR3 is TGTGCCAGCAGCGTAGTTCCACAAAACTATGGCTACACCTTC. This encodes CASSVVPQNYGYTF.

The rearrangement joins TRBV10-3 to TRBJ2-1; D perhaps matches TRBD1 (5 bases). The length of the CDR3 is 15 residues. Trimming took 10 bases from V and 7 from J, leaving 23 bases between them. Looked up from germline, CDR1 is ENHRY and CDR2 is SYGVKD. This CDR3 is CASRPRATGENEQFF. The CDR3 DNA reads TGTGCCAGCCGCCCCAGGGCCACGGGCGAGAATGAGCAGTTCTTC.

The chain links TRBV7-2 to TRBJ2-7; D is possibly TRBD2 (5 bases). V was pared by 6 bases and J by 3 bases, with 18 bases between. From germline, CDR1 is SGHTA and CDR2 FQGNSA. This CDR3 region has 15 residues. CDR3 in amino acids: CASSILGSLDYEQYF. Written as DNA, the CDR3 is TGTGCCAGCAGTATCCTGGGGAGCCTAGACTACGAGCAGTACTTC.

The rearrangement links TRBV7-2 to TRBJ2-6; 8 nucleotides match TRBD1. The germline gives CDR1 SGHTA, CDR2 FQGNSA. J lost 3 bases, V lost 7 bases, and 5 bases had no gene match. The CDR3 has 15 amino acids. The CDR3 DNA reads as TGTGCCAGCAACCTACAGGGGGGTGGGGCCAACGTCCTGACTTTC. Translated: CASNLQGGGANVLTF.

The chain employs TRBV7-2 and TRBJ2-1, with unresolved D. The CDR3 is made up of 11 amino acids. CDR1 SGHTA and CDR2 FQGNSA come from the germline V gene. V was shortened by 4 bases and J by 10 bases, with 8 bases between the two germline ends. The CDR3 region is CASSSSVEQFF. The DNA for the CDR3 is TGTGCCAGCAGCTCATCGGTCGAGCAGTTCTTC.

This chain uses TRBV10-3 with TRBJ2-1; possibly TRBD1 for D (6 bases). Germline-derived CDR1 and CDR2 are ENHRY and SYGVKD. Between the trimmed V and J ends, which lost 10 bases and 2 bases, there was a span of 12 bases. This CDR3 is 13 amino acids long. The CDR3 DNA reads as TGTGCCACCTCAGGGGCGGCCTACAATGAGCAGTTCTTC. This sequence encodes CATSGAAYNEQFF.

The V and J genes are TRBV5-1 and TRBJ1-5; tentative D call: TRBD1 (6 bases). The CDR3 loop spans 13 amino acids. The germline gives CDR1 SGHRS, CDR2 YFSETQ. V dropped 4 bases and J dropped 5 bases, with 10 bases sitting between them. The CDR3 loop reads CASSLQGDQPQHF. CDR3 nucleotides: TGCGCCAGCAGCCTACAGGGAGATCAGCCCCAGCATTTT. Looking up the rest from reference TRBV5-1 and TRBJ1-5 gives the full variable domain: KAGVTQTPRYLIKTRGQQVTLSCSPISGHRSVSWYQQTPGQGLQFLFEYFSETQRNKGNFPGRFSGRQFSNSRSEMNVSTLELGDSALYLCASSLQGDQPQHFGDGTRLSIL.

The chain links TRBV5-6 to TRBJ2-7, with 7 bases lining up with TRBD1. Germline V gene data show CDR1 as SGHDT and CDR2 as YYEEEE. The ends lost 2 bases at V and 4 bases at J; junction bases unmatched: 6. There are 14 residues in the CDR3. The CDR3 region has the DNA TGTGCCAGCAGCTTTTTGGGACAGCTTTACGAGCAGTACTTC. Its protein product is CASSFLGQLYEQYF.

The chain joins TRBV7-3 to TRBJ1-1, with TRBD1 as a possible D gene (6 bases). The CDR3 extends over 13 amino acids. V was pared by 5 bases and J by 7 bases, with 14 bases between. Germline V gene lookup returns CDR1 SGHTA and CDR2 FQGTGA. The DNA of the CDR3 is TGTGCCAGCAGCCAACAGGGAAAGAGTGAAGCTTTCTTT. As protein: CASSQQGKSEAFF. Full variable domain (outside the CDR3, taken from reference TRBV7-3 and TRBJ1-1): GAGVSQTPSNKVTEKGKYVELRCDPISGHTALYWYRQSLGQGPEFLIYFQGTGAADDSGLPNDRFFAVRPEGSVSTLKIQRTERGDSAVYLCASSQQGKSEAFFGQGTRLTVV.

This chain connects TRBV11-1 to TRBJ2-2; 9 bases match TRBD1. There are 14 residues in the CDR3. Unmatched junction bases numbered 6, after V lost 8 bases and J lost 5 bases. Germline assignment: CDR1 SGHAT and CDR2 FQDESV (reference sequence). This chain's CDR3 is CASSNDRGTGELFF. The DNA for the CDR3 is TGTGCCAGCTCCAACGACAGGGGGACCGGGGAGCTGTTTTTT.

This clone has a single count. This rearrangement joins TRBV7-8 to TRBJ2-2; D is undetermined. Trimming removed 2 bases from V and 2 bases from J, with 12 bases in between. This CDR3 is 16 amino acids long. Germline V gives CDR1 SGHVS, CDR2 FQNEAQ. CDR3: CASSLWSWPNTGELFF. CDR3 sequence (DNA): TGTGCCAGCAGCTTATGGTCCTGGCCAAACACCGGGGAGCTGTTTTTT.

V gene TRBV7-2 combines with J gene TRBJ1-2; the match to TRBD1 covers 9 bases. The germline gives CDR1 SGHTA, CDR2 FQGNSA. V was clipped by 4 bases and J by 5 bases; unmatched bases: 11. The CDR3 sequence is 16 residues long. The CDR3 bases are TGTGCCAGCAGCTCAAGCGGGACAGGGAACCGATATGGCTACACCTTC. It codes for CASSSSGTGNRYGYTF. The full variable domain, its missing parts supplied by reference TRBV7-2 and TRBJ1-2, is GAGVSQSPSNKVTEKGKDVELRCDPISGHTALYWYRQSLGQGLEFLIYFQGNSAPDKSGLPSDRFSAERTGGSVSTLTIQRTQQEDSAVYLCASSSSGTGNRYGYTFGSGTRLTVV.